The next 22 T cell receptor beta chains were all read from a single sample in a study of CD8 T cells in Susac syndrome. Reverse transcription of 0.5 to 1 ug RNA was performed with random hexamers. From the immunoSEQ multiplex PCR reads, TCRdb called clonotypes with MiXCR, one entry per CDR3 protein. Among about 180,000 distinct CDR3 sequences listed, roughly 96% were seen once. The sample comprised CD8+ T cells from PBMCs. All receptors derive from a human donor with multiple sclerosis.

V is TRBV6-5 and J is TRBJ1-2; D not certain. V was pared by 8 bases and J by 0 bases, with 13 bases between. The CDR3 sequence is 14 residues long. Germline V gene lookup returns CDR1 MNHEY and CDR2 SVGAGI. The CDR3 DNA follows: TGTGCCAGCCGCCGGGCAGCAGCTAACTATGGCTACACCTTC. Its protein product is CASRRAAANYGYTF.

The chain is built from TRBV29-1 and TRBJ2-1; TRBD1 aligns across 8 bases. V shed 7 bases and J 1 base; nucleotides not matched to a gene: 3. Germline CDR1 is SQVTM and CDR2 is ANQGSEA. The CDR3 is made up of 13 amino acids. The CDR3 nucleotides are TGCAGCGCCACAGGGGGGTCCTACAATGAGCAGTTCTTC. Protein sequence: CSATGGSYNEQFF.

The chain combines TRBV9 with TRBJ2-1; TRBD2 aligns across 11 bases. The germline V gene has CDR1 SGDLS and CDR2 YYNGEE. The CDR3 consists of 18 residues. Trimming removed 0 bases from V and 0 bases from J; junction bases left unmatched: 5. The chain's CDR3 is CASSVEGLAVSSYNEQFF. The DNA of the CDR3 is TGTGCCAGCAGCGTAGAGGGACTAGCGGTAAGCTCCTACAATGAGCAGTTCTTC.

CDR3 bases: TGTGCCAGTAGTGCGCGGGAGGGGAGGACGGATGAGCAGTACTTC. Translated, it gives CASSAREGRTDEQYF. The chain links TRBV19 to TRBJ2-7, with 9 bases that match TRBD2. CDR1 and CDR2 (germline): LNHDA, SQIVND (reference sequence). This CDR3 region has 15 residues. The V gene end was trimmed by 5 bases and the J gene end by 7 bases; junction bases not matched to a gene: 12. Supplemented by reference TRBV19 and TRBJ2-7, the full variable domain reads DGGITQSPKYLFRKEGQNVTLSCEQNLNHDAMYWYRQDPGQGLRLIYYSQIVNDFQKGDIAEGYSVSREKKESFPLTVTSAQKNPTAFYLCASSAREGRTDEQYFGPGTRLTVT.

The chain combines TRBV25-1 with TRBJ2-2; no reliable D call. Germline values: CDR1 MGHDK, CDR2 SYGVNS. The V gene lost 8 bases and the J gene lost 7 bases, with 8 bases spanning the gap. The CDR3 covers 11 residues. CDR3 nucleotides: TGTGCCAGCTATGGCAGCGGGGAGCTGTTTTTT. Its protein product is CASYGSGELFF.

CDR3 DNA: TGTGCCAGCAGCCCCGTCGGGACTAGCGGGAGCTACGAGCAGTACTTC. This gives the protein CASSPVGTSGSYEQYF. The chain uses TRBV7-3 and TRBJ2-7, with TRBD2 matching over 14 bases. Germline CDR1 SGHTA, CDR2 FQGTGA. J gave up 3 bases and V 5 bases, and 6 bases lay outside the gene matches. The CDR3 runs 16 residues.

The CDR3 DNA reads as TGCAGCGGTGGTGTCGGTCTAGCCTACGAGCAGTACTTC. The encoded protein is CSGGVGLAYEQYF. The chain combines TRBV29-1 with TRBJ2-7; D is uncertain. The CDR3 consists of 13 residues. Germline CDR1 is SQVTM and CDR2 is ANQGSEA. V gave up 7 bases and J gave up 2 bases, with 15 bases separating them.

The genes are TRBV9 and TRBJ2-2; tentatively, D is TRBD2 (6 bases). This CDR3 has 13 amino acids. The germline CDR1 and CDR2 sequences are SGDLS and YYNGEE. Trimming took 6 bases from V and 5 from J, leaving 11 bases between them. The CDR3 loop reads CASKEGRTGELFF. The CDR3 DNA follows: TGTGCCAGCAAGGAGGGGAGGACCGGGGAGCTGTTTTTT.

The chain is built from TRBV5-6 and TRBJ1-2, with a possible D match to TRBD1 (5 bases). The V end lost 4 bases, the J end lost 1 base, and 11 bases lay between the germline ends. Germline V gene lookup returns CDR1 SGHDT and CDR2 YYEEEE. This CDR3 has 14 amino acids. The DNA for the CDR3 is TGTGCCAGCAGCAACTTAGGGGTTAACTATGGCTACACCTTC. The encoded protein is CASSNLGVNYGYTF.

The genes are TRBV11-2 and TRBJ2-2; D unresolved. The CDR3 extends over 14 amino acids. V gave up 3 bases and J gave up 3 bases, with 8 bases separating them. From germline, CDR1 is SGHAT and CDR2 FQNNGV. CDR3 sequence: CASSFGSYTGELFF. The CDR3 DNA reads TGTGCCAGCAGCTTTGGGTCATACACCGGGGAGCTGTTTTTT.

The CDR3 DNA reads TGCGCCAGCAGCCAATCCAGCGGGAGCGGAGAGACCCAGTACTTC. Amino acid sequence: CASSQSSGSGETQYF. The gene calls are TRBV4-1 and TRBJ2-5; the match to TRBD2 covers 8 bases. Germline CDR1 and CDR2: MGHRA and YSYEKL. V lost 2 bases and J lost 4; bases outside the gene matches: 6. The CDR3 consists of 15 residues.

The chain is built from TRBV12-5 and TRBJ2-5; D is ambiguous. CDR1 and CDR2 from the germline V gene are LGHNT and FRNRAP. Trimming removed 6 bases at V and 9 bases at J, with 14 bases between. CDR3 length: 12 residues. CDR3 nucleotides: TGTGCTAGTGGCACTCGATCGGAGTCCCAGTACTTC. Its protein is CASGTRSESQYF.

The chain employs TRBV7-9 and TRBJ1-4, with TRBD1 matching 8 bases. This CDR3 is 13 amino acids long. Germline V gene data show CDR1 as SEHNR and CDR2 as FQNEAQ (reference sequence). Trimming at V came to 2 bases and at J to 8 bases, leaving 1 base not matched to a gene. This CDR3 reads CASSLWTGEKLFF. Here the CDR3 DNA reads TGTGCCAGCAGCTTATGGACAGGGGAAAAACTGTTTTTT.

The J gene is TRBJ1-1, the V gene TRBV29-1; D remains unclear. The germline V and J ends were trimmed by 6 bases and 6 bases, with 11 bases remaining between them. This CDR3 spans 11 amino acids. CDR1 is SQVTM, CDR2 ANQGSEA, per germline. This CDR3 is CSVQLVAEAFF. DNA for the CDR3: TGCAGCGTGCAACTCGTGGCTGAAGCTTTCTTT.

The chain uses TRBV12-3 or TRBV12-4 and TRBJ1-2; the D is unclear. Deletions cut 5 bases from V and 5 bases from J, with 21 bases between. CDR3 size: 16 residues. This chain's CDR3 is CASSPELGRPRYGYTF. The CDR3 DNA sequence: TGTGCCAGCAGTCCCGAGCTGGGCAGGCCTAGATATGGCTACACCTTC.

CDR3 loop: CASVADTYEQYF. CDR3 DNA: TGTGCCAGCGTTGCGGATACCTACGAGCAGTACTTC. J is TRBJ2-7 and V is TRBV2; D not resolved. CDR1 and CDR2 (germline): SNHLY, FYNNEI. V was pared by 8 bases and J by 2 bases, with 10 bases between. The CDR3 runs 12 residues.

The rearrangement links TRBV5-6 to TRBJ2-7; no clear D. Germline V lookup: CDR1 SGHDT, CDR2 YYEEEE. V lost 0 bases and J lost 2, with 18 bases in between. This CDR3 is built from 17 residues. The CDR3 DNA sequence: TGTGCCAGCAGCTTGGATGGTCGCCGGCGCCCCCCCTACGAGCAGTACTTC. Amino acid sequence: CASSLDGRRRPPYEQYF.

This chain joins TRBV7-9 and TRBJ1-1; 9 nucleotides align to TRBD1. Unmatched junction bases numbered 9, after V lost 2 bases and J lost 11 bases. This CDR3 contains 14 residues. The germline gives CDR1 SEHNR, CDR2 FQNEAQ (reference sequence). The CDR3 region has the DNA TGTGCCAGCAGCTTAACGGGACAGGGTAGGAGGGCTTTCTTT. It translates to CASSLTGQGRRAFF.

The V gene is TRBV12-3 or TRBV12-4, the J gene TRBJ2-1; D remains unclear. The CDR3 length is 14 residues. The ends were cut back, 7 bases at V and 0 bases at J, with 10 bases in the middle. CDR3 coding DNA: TGTGCCAGCACCGACTGGAGCTCCTACAATGAGCAGTTCTTC. It translates to CASTDWSSYNEQFF.

The chain recombines TRBV3-1 with TRBJ1-6, with 8 bases that match TRBD1. Germline CDR1 LGHDT, CDR2 YNNKEL (reference sequence). V was pared by 0 bases and J by 10 bases, with 14 bases of the junction left unmatched. This CDR3 has 18 amino acids. The CDR3, as DNA: TGTGCCAGCAGCCAAGAACCCCGGACAGGGTTTCTCCCCTCACCCCTCCACTTT. Translation gives CASSQEPRTGFLPSPLHF.

The gene calls are TRBV12-3 or TRBV12-4 and TRBJ1-1, with D hard to call. Trimming removed 6 bases at V and 9 bases at J, with 14 bases between. The CDR3 is 12 amino acids. The CDR3 DNA reads as TGTGCCAGCAGCTTAATGGACCAGAAAGCTTTCTTT. This codes for CASSLMDQKAFF.

The chain links TRBV7-8 to TRBJ2-7; D is perhaps TRBD1 (6 bases). Trimming took off 5 bases at V and 3 bases at J, with 14 bases between the two ends. The CDR3 runs to 14 residues. CDR1 and CDR2 (germline): SGHVS, FQNEAQ. For the CDR3, the DNA is TGTGCCAGCAGCCAGGGACCCAGGGGCTACGAGCAGTACTTC. As protein: CASSQGPRGYEQYF.